Detailed here is one T cell receptor (beta chain). Its antigen remains unidentified. This sample was taken from a study of cytomegalovirus exposure and HLA in healthy donors. Study results and limitations: Immune exposure information available was restricted to CMV serostatus.

With 60 Vbeta and 13 Jbeta primers, the PCR was carried out. The data were produced by immunoSEQ multiplex PCR, yet TCRdb's version contains in-frame clones alone and is incomplete. The table lists about 160,000 clones, around 80% of them singletons, with about 4.7% in the top ten. Germline CDR1 reads SQVTM; CDR2 reads ANQGSEA. The CDR3 has 17 residues. V shed 5 bases and J shed 0 bases, with 19 bases lying between them. The sequence was collected from a man aged 25 to 40 in good health and CMV-seronegative. The sample taken for sequencing was PBMCs. The genes are TRBV29-1 and TRBJ1-4; D possibly corresponds to TRBD1 (6 bases). The CDR3 loop reads CSVTGGPGITTNEKLFF. The DNA for the CDR3 is TGCAGCGTTACGGGGGGGCCGGGCATCACAACTAATGAAAAACTGTTTTTT.